This is a list of T cell receptor beta chains from one sample in a study of glioma-infiltrating T cells. TCRdb re-analysed the multiplex PCR reads in MiXCR, keeping a single row per CDR3 protein. The sample has 160,000 or so distinct CDR3 sequences; about 40% are singletons. Sequenced input: glioma tissue, nonneoplastic brain tissue, or PBMCs (not recorded which). These receptors were taken from a human donor with low-grade glioma or glioblastoma, undergoing nonglioma brain surgery, or in good health (not recorded which). Both conserved end residues are part of each CDR3. Fields, in order: V gene, J gene, D gene, clone size, CDR3 protein, CDR3 DNA. D genes are given only for firm matches. Clone size appears in some rows only: once, few, many, or a class for an expanded clone.

TRBV20-1,TRBJ2-5,-,few,CSARDRQRDQETQYF,TGCAGTGCTAGAGATCGCCAGCGGGACCAAGAGACCCAGTACTTC
TRBV12-3/TRBV12-4,TRBJ2-3,-,-,CASSVGLTSTDTQYF,TGTGCCAGCAGCGTCGGACTAACTAGCACAGATACGCAGTATTTT
TRBV3-1,TRBJ1-1,TRBD1,once,CATRYRGTEAFF,TGTGCCACCCGGTACAGGGGCACTGAAGCTTTCTTT
TRBV28,TRBJ1-5,-,many,CASSLQGNQPQHF,TGTGCCAGCAGTCTCCAGGGAAATCAGCCCCAGCATTTT
TRBV29-1,TRBJ2-3,-,few,CSVSRMGLTDTQYF,TGCAGCGTTTCTAGGATGGGACTCACAGATACGCAGTATTTT
TRBV27,TRBJ2-3,-,many,CATRASGTDTQYF,TGTGCCACCAGAGCAAGCGGCACAGATACGCAGTATTTT
TRBV28,TRBJ2-7,TRBD1,many,CASSPGQLYEQYF,TGTGCCAGCAGTCCGGGACAGCTCTACGAGCAGTACTTC
TRBV20-1,TRBJ2-5,TRBD1,many,CSARDFAGTAYQETQYF,TGCAGTGCTAGAGATTTTGCCGGGACAGCGTACCAAGAGACCCAGTACTTC
TRBV20-1,TRBJ2-1,-,-,CSSNAHTPISYNEQFF,TGCAGTTCAAACGCCCATACCCCAATATCCTACAATGAGCAGTTCTTC
TRBV5-6,TRBJ2-1,TRBD2,few,CASSMTSGREFF,TGTGCCAGCAGCATGACTAGCGGGAGAGAGTTCTTC
TRBV20-1,TRBJ1-4,-,many,CSARDPGRANEKLFF,TGCAGTGCTAGAGATCCGGGTCGCGCTAATGAAAAACTGTTTTTT
TRBV14,TRBJ2-7,TRBD1,many,CASSQLQGSSYEQYF,TGTGCCAGCAGCCAACTACAGGGGAGCTCCTACGAGCAGTACTTC
TRBV2,TRBJ2-2,-,-,CASSEARTELFF,TGTGCCAGCAGTGAAGCCCGGACAGAGCTGTTTTTT
TRBV5-4,TRBJ1-1,TRBD1,once,CASSPGQGGNTEAFF,TGTGCCAGCAGCCCCGGACAGGGCGGGAACACTGAAGCTTTCTTT
TRBV20-1,TRBJ2-7,TRBD2,many,CSALPGGRNEQYF,TGCAGTGCCCTGCCGGGGGGGAGGAACGAGCAGTACTTC
TRBV19,TRBJ2-7,TRBD1,-,CASSAGQVPYEQYF,TGTGCCAGTAGTGCCGGACAGGTCCCCTACGAGCAGTACTTC
TRBV28,TRBJ2-7,-,-,CASSLSHTRGSLHEQYF,TGTGCCAGCAGTTTATCCCATACTAGAGGGAGTCTCCACGAGCAGTACTTC
TRBV7-2,TRBJ2-7,TRBD2,-,CASAAGGLYEQYF,TGTGCCAGCGCTGCGGGAGGATTGTACGAGCAGTACTTC
TRBV9,TRBJ2-1,TRBD1,-,CASSPTGTGNNEQFF,TGTGCCAGCAGCCCCACCGGGACAGGGAACAATGAGCAGTTCTTC
TRBV29-1,TRBJ2-1,-,many,CSPLRRDTNEQFF,TGCAGCCCGCTCCGGCGGGACACCAATGAGCAGTTCTTC
TRBV28,TRBJ1-5,TRBD1,many,CASSLGTGFQPQHF,TGTGCCAGCAGTTTAGGGACAGGGTTTCAGCCCCAGCATTTT
TRBV20-1,TRBJ2-3,TRBD2,many,CSARDSGSTSDTQYF,TGCAGTGCTAGAGATAGCGGGAGTACATCAGATACGCAGTATTTT
TRBV28,TRBJ1-5,-,-,CASGRDCGPQHF,TGTGCCAGCGGTCGTGATTGTGGGCCCCAGCATTTT
TRBV11-2,TRBJ2-3,-,many,CASSLQGSITDTQYF,TGTGCCAGCAGCTTACAGGGGTCGATCACAGATACGCAGTATTTT
TRBV2,TRBJ2-1,-,-,CASNRDGYNEQFF,TGTGCCAGCAACAGGGATGGGTACAATGAGCAGTTCTTC
TRBV7-7,TRBJ1-6,-,many,CASSLVPGGDLHF,TGTGCCAGCAGCTTGGTTCCTGGGGGGGACCTCCACTTT